Below, 23 T cell receptor beta chains from the same sample are listed, as sequenced in a study of shared clonotypes between healthy human individuals. Clones were read by immunoSEQ multiplex PCR, and TCRdb kept only the in-frame ones, dropping some. The sample holds approximately 100,000 clones, about 67% seen once. Sequenced: memory CD8+ T cells sorted from blood. The subset here: CD45RO+ cells pooled with CCR7-negative TemRA cells. The source of these receptors is a woman aged 25-40 years in good health.

The genes are TRBV29-1 and TRBJ2-1, with D uncertain. V was clipped by 5 bases and J by 6 bases, with 20 bases between them. Germline V lookup: CDR1 SQVTM, CDR2 ANQGSEA. The CDR3 extends over 15 amino acids. The CDR3 is CSVPLTANIGNEQFF. The CDR3 DNA reads as TGCAGCGTTCCATTGACTGCCAATATAGGCAATGAGCAGTTCTTC.

The chain uses TRBV6-5 and TRBJ2-7; 8 bases line up with TRBD2. The CDR3 length is 14 residues. The V segment lost 6 bases and the J segment 4 bases; nucleotides outside the gene matches: 8. Germline V gives CDR1 MNHEY, CDR2 SVGAGI. The CDR3 DNA sequence: TGTGCCAGCAGGGGCCGGGGGGGGCTGTACGAGCAGTACTTC. Protein sequence: CASRGRGGLYEQYF.

The genes are TRBV29-1 and TRBJ1-1; TRBD1 agrees at 9 bases. This CDR3 has 14 residues. CDR1 is SQVTM, CDR2 ANQGSEA, per germline. V gave up 5 bases and J gave up 2 bases; unmatched junction bases: 6. The CDR3 is CSVRWTGVNTEAFF. In DNA form, the CDR3 reads TGCAGCGTTCGCTGGACAGGGGTAAACACTGAAGCTTTCTTT.

V and J are TRBV11-2 and TRBJ2-1; TRBD2 might be the D (6 bases). V gave up 7 bases and J gave up 2 bases, with 15 bases separating them. This CDR3 has 15 residues. Germline CDR1 reads SGHAT; CDR2 reads FQNNGV. DNA for the CDR3: TGTGCCAGCACCGCAGGGACTGAAACCTACAATGAGCAGTTCTTC. As protein: CASTAGTETYNEQFF.

V usage is TRBV5-6 and J usage is TRBJ2-7; D unclear. CDR1 and CDR2 from the germline V gene are SGHDT and YYEEEE. The germline V and J ends were trimmed by 1 base and 0 bases, with 8 bases remaining between them. The CDR3 spans 14 residues. The chain's CDR3 is CASSLSLGSYEQYF. The CDR3 DNA sequence: TGTGCCAGCAGCTTGTCCCTAGGCTCCTACGAGCAGTACTTC. Looking up the rest from reference TRBV5-6 and TRBJ2-7 gives the full variable domain: DAGVTQSPTHLIKTRGQQVTLRCSPKSGHDTVSWYQQALGQGPQFIFQYYEEEERQRGNFPDRFSGHQFPNYSSELNVNALLLGDSALYLCASSLSLGSYEQYFGPGTRLTVT.

This rearrangement joins TRBV7-2 to TRBJ2-7; 8 nucleotides match TRBD2. The trim removed 2 bases at V and 2 bases at J, leaving 5 bases unmatched. The CDR3 consists of 15 residues. CDR1 is SGHTA, CDR2 FQGNSA, per germline. CDR3 DNA: TGTGCCAGCAGCTTATTTCGGACTAGCCCCTACGAGCAGTACTTC. Translated, it gives CASSLFRTSPYEQYF. Full variable domain (remainder filled in from reference TRBV7-2 and TRBJ2-7): GAGVSQSPSNKVTEKGKDVELRCDPISGHTALYWYRQSLGQGLEFLIYFQGNSAPDKSGLPSDRFSAERTGGSVSTLTIQRTQQEDSAVYLCASSLFRTSPYEQYFGPGTRLTVT.

The V call is TRBV29-1, the J call TRBJ2-2; 10 positions agree with TRBD1. The CDR3 has 15 residues. Germline CDR1 SQVTM, CDR2 ANQGSEA. Trimming took 4 bases from V and 2 from J; bases not matched to a gene: 4. The CDR3 DNA follows: TGCAGCGTTGGTGGGACAGGGGACAACACCGGGGAGCTGTTTTTT. It codes for CSVGGTGDNTGELFF.

The CDR3 protein is CASSQVKGSGNTIYF. In DNA, the CDR3 is TGTGCCAGCAGCCAAGTTAAGGGAAGTGGAAACACCATATATTTT. The chain joins TRBV4-2 to TRBJ1-3, with D uncertain. The CDR3 totals 15 residues. The germline V gene encodes CDR1 LGHNA and CDR2 YNFKEQ. V lost 1 base, J lost 3 bases, and 10 bases lay in between.

This chain uses TRBV7-2 with TRBJ1-2; D call uncertain. Germline V lookup: CDR1 SGHTA, CDR2 FQGNSA. The V gene lost 3 bases and the J gene lost 6 bases, with 8 bases spanning the gap. There are 12 residues in the CDR3. The DNA of the CDR3 is TGTGCCAGCAGCTTCTACCACAATGGCTACACCTTC. The encoded protein is CASSFYHNGYTF.

The chain carries TRBV14 and TRBJ2-7; the D is unclear. V dropped 1 base and J dropped 0 bases, with 7 bases sitting between them. CDR3 length equals 14 residues. Germline values: CDR1 SGHDN, CDR2 FVKESK. The CDR3 protein is CASSQVGNSYEQYF. The CDR3 nucleotides are TGTGCCAGCAGCCAAGTAGGGAACTCCTACGAGCAGTACTTC.

The V and J genes are TRBV5-1 and TRBJ2-7; D remains ambiguous. The CDR3 spans 13 residues. Trimming removed 4 bases at V and 0 bases at J, with 8 bases between. CDR1 and CDR2 from the germline V gene are SGHRS and YFSETQ. The CDR3 DNA reads TGCGCCAGCAGCCACGGTAGCTCCTACGAGCAGTACTTC. This translates into CASSHGSSYEQYF.

The chain joins TRBV27 to TRBJ2-3, with 10 bases fitting TRBD2. V dropped 2 bases and J dropped 4; count of bases not matched to a gene: 3. The CDR3 spans 15 residues. CDR1 and CDR2 from the germline V gene are MNHEY and SMNVEV (reference sequence). The CDR3 bases are TGTGCCAGCAGTTTAGGCCTAGCGGGAGCAGATACGCAGTATTTT. As protein: CASSLGLAGADTQYF.

This clone has a handful of counts. The rearrangement links TRBV6-6 to TRBJ2-2, with D maybe TRBD2 (6 bases). CDR3 size: 15 residues. Trimming took 5 bases from V and 5 from J, leaving 15 bases between them. Germline-derived CDR1 and CDR2 are MNHNY and SVGAGI (reference sequence). The CDR3 DNA is TGTGCCAGCAGTCCCGGGACTGACCTTACCGGGGAGCTGTTTTTT. Translating it yields CASSPGTDLTGELFF.

Turning to this clone: Likely a read error: the CDR3 ends without its conserved phenylalanine or tryptophan. It is unclear where the CDR3 begins or ends on the DNA, so no DNA is shown, and the CDR3 is as TCRdb lists it. The chain recombines TRBV28 with TRBJ2-7; TRBD2, as called in the table, went unchecked against the DNA. Termini included, the CDR3 measures 11 amino acids. The V gene's germline CDR1 is MDHEN and CDR2 SYDVKM. Here the CDR3 reads CASSLCTSGRL.

The chain is built from TRBV4-2 and TRBJ1-4, with 9 nucleotides matching TRBD1. With 0 bases clipped from V and 7 bases from J, the junction kept 9 bases outside the gene matches. The germline CDR1 and CDR2 sequences are LGHNA and YNFKEQ. The CDR3 length is 17 residues. The CDR3 region has the DNA TGTGCCAGCAGCCAAGAGGCTGGTGGGACAGGGAGTGAAAAACTGTTTTTT. As protein: CASSQEAGGTGSEKLFF.

This chain connects TRBV2 to TRBJ2-7; possible D gene TRBD1, 6 bases. CDR1 and CDR2 from the germline V gene are SNHLY and FYNNEI. The CDR3 sequence is 16 residues long. With 5 bases removed from V and 1 base from J, the gap between germline ends came to 18 bases. Here the CDR3 reads CASSSSWQGSSYEQYF. The CDR3 DNA is TGTGCCAGCAGTTCGTCGTGGCAGGGGAGTTCCTACGAGCAGTACTTC.

This clone came up once. The chain couples TRBV6-4 to TRBJ2-3, with TRBD1 identical over 9 bases. Germline assignment: CDR1 MRHNA and CDR2 SNTAGT. With V trimmed by 6 bases and J by 4 bases, 8 bases remained unmatched. CDR3 length equals 15 residues. The CDR3 DNA reads TGTGCCAGCAGCGCGGGGACAGGGTTCGCAGATACGCAGTATTTT. It specifies CASSAGTGFADTQYF.

The chain joins TRBV28 to TRBJ2-7, with 10 bases lining up with TRBD2. Germline loops: CDR1 MDHEN, CDR2 SYDVKM. The ends lost 2 bases at V and 1 base at J; junction bases unmatched: 8. This CDR3 has 17 residues. As DNA, the CDR3 is TGTGCCAGCAGTTTACCTACTAGCGGGGATACGTCCTACGAGCAGTACTTC. Translated, it gives CASSLPTSGDTSYEQYF.

Note on this clone: Other DNA sequences of this sample code for an identical CDR3. The gene calls are TRBV5-4 and TRBJ2-5, with 9 positions matching TRBD2. J lost 5 bases, V lost 3 bases, and 8 bases had no gene match. Germline lookup yields CDR1 SGHNT and CDR2 YYREEE (reference sequence). The CDR3 totals 15 residues. Here the CDR3 reads CASSSAGGPGETQYF. For the CDR3, the DNA is TGTGCCAGCAGCTCCGCGGGAGGGCCAGGGGAGACCCAGTACTTC.

This rearrangement joins TRBV7-9 to TRBJ1-2; the D is unclear. Germline V CDR1 and CDR2: SEHNR, FQNEAQ (reference sequence). Trimming cost V 0 bases and J 3 bases, with 8 bases left between them. The CDR3 loop spans 14 amino acids. CDR3 DNA sequence: TGTGCCAGCAGCTTAGCAGTAGATTACTATGGCTACACCTTC. It specifies CASSLAVDYYGYTF. Complete variable domain (other parts from reference TRBV7-9 and TRBJ1-2): DTGVSQNPRHKITKRGQNVTFRCDPISEHNRLYWYRQTLGQGPEFLTYFQNEAQLEKSRLLSDRFSAERPKGSFSTLEIQRTEQGDSAMYLCASSLAVDYYGYTFGSGTRLTVV.

The gene calls are TRBV5-8 and TRBJ2-5, with TRBD2 identical over 7 bases. V shed 0 bases and J 4 bases; nucleotides not matched to a gene: 6. The germline V gene encodes CDR1 SGHTS and CDR2 YDEGEE. CDR3 size: 15 residues. The CDR3 sequence: CASSLGSGIGETQYF. CDR3 nucleotides: TGTGCCAGCAGCTTGGGGAGCGGGATAGGAGAGACCCAGTACTTC.

The chain employs TRBV18 and TRBJ2-3, with 8 bases lining up with TRBD2. The J segment lost 1 base and the V segment lost 5 bases, leaving 5 bases of the junction unmatched. From germline, CDR1 is KGHSH and CDR2 LQKENI. CDR3 length: 15 amino acids. CDR3 sequence (DNA): TGTGCCAGCTCAACCACTAGCGGTGGCACAGATACGCAGTATTTT. This sequence encodes CASSTTSGGTDTQYF. Based on the CDR3 plus reference TRBV18 and TRBJ2-3, the full variable domain is NAGVMQNPRHLVRRRGQEARLRCSPMKGHSHVYWYRQLPEEGLKFMVYLQKENIIDESGMPKERFSAEFPKEGPSILRIQQVVRGDSAAYFCASSTTSGGTDTQYFGPGTRLTVL.

The V gene is TRBV4-2, the J gene TRBJ2-1; TRBD2 matches at 8 bases. The CDR3 loop spans 15 amino acids. CDR1 and CDR2 (germline): LGHNA, YNFKEQ. Trimming cost V 0 bases and J 9 bases; bases outside gene matches: 7. The CDR3 reads CASSQDPSSGFEQFF. For the CDR3, the DNA is TGTGCCAGCAGCCAAGACCCGTCTAGCGGGTTTGAGCAGTTCTTC.